These 10 T cell receptor beta chains were sequenced from one sample in a study of cytomegalovirus exposure and HLA in healthy donors. PCR used 60 Vbeta primers and 13 Jbeta primers. This table comes from immunoSEQ multiplex PCR, and its TCRdb copy is limited to in-frame clones, with some not included. The table lists some 76,000 clones, 78% of them singletons. Sequencing input: PBMCs. The receptor set was obtained from a woman aged 40 to 50 in good health and CMV-seropositive.

The chain is built from TRBV10-1 and TRBJ2-3, with TRBD2 matching over 10 bases. This CDR3 spans 19 amino acids. The V segment lost 4 bases and the J segment 0 bases; nucleotides outside the gene matches: 13. CDR1 is WNHNN, CDR2 SYGVQD, per germline (reference sequence). Written as DNA, the CDR3 is TGCGCCAGCAGTGTAGAGGGGCTAGCGGGGGTATTGAGCACAGATACGCAGTATTTT. This translates into CASSVEGLAGVLSTDTQYF.

The V and J genes are TRBV7-3 and TRBJ2-1; 14 nucleotides agree with TRBD2. V trimming: 5 bases; J trimming: 7 bases; junction bases outside the gene matches: 10. The CDR3 consists of 17 residues. Germline CDR1 is SGHTA and CDR2 is FQGTGA. The CDR3 is CASSPNGLAGGRNEQFF. The DNA of the CDR3 is TGTGCCAGCAGCCCCAATGGACTAGCGGGGGGCCGGAATGAGCAGTTCTTC.

This chain links TRBV5-1 with TRBJ1-3; D not resolved. The CDR3 length is 15 residues. V was pared by 0 bases and J by 0 bases, with 7 bases between. The germline V gene has CDR1 SGHRS and CDR2 YFSETQ. The CDR3 reads CASSLGDNSGNTIYF. The CDR3 DNA follows: TGCGCCAGCAGCTTGGGAGATAACTCTGGAAACACCATATATTTT.

The chain employs TRBV6-1 and TRBJ1-4; TRBD1 is a possible D gene (5 bases). The CDR3 contains 14 residues. Germline V gene data show CDR1 as MNHNS and CDR2 as SASEGT. The V end was cut by 4 bases, the J end by 7 bases, with 13 bases between. CDR3 nucleotides: TGTGCCAGCAGTGGAGTGGGCAGGGTTGAAAAACTGTTTTTT. Translating it yields CASSGVGRVEKLFF.

This clone was seen a few times. The chain is built from TRBV28 and TRBJ2-2, with TRBD2 matching over 9 bases. This CDR3 has 16 amino acids. Germline trimming cut 2 bases from V and 5 bases from J; bases unmatched to any gene: 6. From germline, CDR1 is MDHEN and CDR2 SYDVKM. CDR3 loop: CASSLGLAGPTGELFF. The CDR3 DNA follows: TGTGCCAGCAGTTTAGGTCTAGCGGGGCCGACCGGGGAGCTGTTTTTT.

Regarding this clone: Other DNA sequences from this sample encode an identical CDR3 as well. The chain has TRBV7-2 and TRBJ1-5; D is perhaps TRBD1 (5 bases). The germline V gene has CDR1 SGHTA and CDR2 FQGNSA. Trimming took off 1 base at V and 6 bases at J, with 16 bases between the two ends. The CDR3 is made up of 16 amino acids. The CDR3 DNA reads as TGTGCCAGCAGCTTAGGGGTCCAGGGCGGAGTTCAGCCCCAGCATTTT. Residues: CASSLGVQGGVQPQHF.

This clone was seen more than once but under ten times. The chain employs TRBV5-1 and TRBJ2-1; 7 positions match TRBD2. From germline, CDR1 is SGHRS and CDR2 YFSETQ. The CDR3 is made up of 14 amino acids. The V and J ends lost 0 bases and 6 bases, in that order; junction bases with no gene match: 3. The DNA of the CDR3 is TGCGCCAGCAGCTTGGACATAGCGGGCAATGAGCAGTTCTTC. As protein: CASSLDIAGNEQFF.

J is TRBJ1-4 and V is TRBV6-7, with D tentatively TRBD1 (5 bases). TRBV6-7 is recorded as an ORF, its role being uncertain. The ends were cut back, 0 bases at V and 9 bases at J, with 14 bases in the middle. CDR3 length equals 15 residues. The CDR3 sequence is CASSYSGRVEQKLFF. The CDR3 DNA follows: TGTGCCAGCAGTTACTCTGGCAGGGTCGAGCAAAAACTGTTTTTT.

This clone was picked up one time. V and J are TRBV7-2 and TRBJ2-3; tentatively, D is TRBD1 (6 bases). Germline V gene data show CDR1 as SGHTA and CDR2 as FQGNSA. V was clipped by 7 bases and J by 0 bases, with 14 bases between them. The CDR3 contains 15 residues. CDR3 sequence (DNA): TGTGCCAGCACCCAAAGGACAGCTAGCACAGATACGCAGTATTTT. This encodes CASTQRTASTDTQYF. The variable domain in full, completed from reference TRBV7-2 and TRBJ2-3, reads GAGVSQSPSNKVTEKGKDVELRCDPISGHTALYWYRQSLGQGLEFLIYFQGNSAPDKSGLPSDRFSAERTGGSVSTLTIQRTQQEDSAVYLCASTQRTASTDTQYFGPGTRLTVL.

The chain carries TRBV6-1 and TRBJ2-5; possible D gene TRBD2, 7 bases. V was pared by 2 bases and J by 6 bases, with 19 bases between. There are 16 residues in the CDR3. Germline V gene sequence: CDR1 MNHNS, CDR2 SASEGT. The CDR3 DNA reads as TGTGCCAGCAGTGAACAGGGGAGGGAACTGGTAAAGACCCAGTACTTC. Translating it yields CASSEQGRELVKTQYF.